Listed below are T cell receptor beta chains from one sample, sequenced in a study of blood T cell repertoires in COVID-19. Clones were sequenced by immunoSEQ multiplex PCR, and TCRdb holds only the in-frame ones, with some missing. The data hold 230,000 or so clones, with around 89% observed a single time. The specimen was PBMCs or T cells enriched from blood (not recorded which). Every receptor here comes from a woman aged 40 to 50 with acute COVID-19. The CDR3 runs from the conserved cysteine through the conserved F or W. D genes are given only for firm matches. A clone size is listed for some rows: how often the clone was seen (once, few, many), or a class if it is expanded.

TRBD2 | TRBJ2-3 | TRBV7-6 | - | TGTGCCAGCAGCTTACCGGGGACTACGAGCACAGATACGCAGTATTTT | CASSLPGTTSTDTQYF
TRBD1 | TRBJ1-1 | TRBV5-4 | - | TGTGCCAGCAGCACCCGACAGGGGGTGAACACTGAAGCTTTCTTT | CASSTRQGVNTEAFF
- | TRBJ1-1 | TRBV28 | - | TGTGCCAGCAGCCTCAGGACAACTTCCCACACTGAAGCTTTCTTT | CASSLRTTSHTEAFF
TRBD1 | TRBJ2-2 | TRBV9 | - | TGTGCCAGCAGCGTAGTGGGGACAGGGGGAACCGGGGAGCTGTTTTTT | CASSVVGTGGTGELFF
TRBD1 | TRBJ1-3 | TRBV9 | - | TGTGCCAGCAGCCTCGAGGGGACAGGGAGAGGTTGGGGCTCTGGAAACACCATATATTTT | CASSLEGTGRGWGSGNTIYF
- | TRBJ1-4 | TRBV7-9 | - | TGTGCCAGCAGCTTATCGTCAGGGGTTGAAAAACTGTTTTTT | CASSLSSGVEKLFF
- | TRBJ1-2 | TRBV7-9 | - | TGTGCCAGCAGCTTAACTGGTAACAGGGAGAACTATGGCTACACCTTC | CASSLTGNRENYGYTF
- | TRBJ2-7 | TRBV4-1 | - | TGCGCCAGCAGCCCGACACTAGCCTACGAGCAGTACTTC | CASSPTLAYEQYF
TRBD2 | TRBJ2-1 | TRBV4-1 | - | TGCGCCAGCAGCCTCGAGGGCGGGAGCTCCTACAATGAGCAGTTCTTC | CASSLEGGSSYNEQFF
TRBD1 | TRBJ1-3 | TRBV6-1 | - | TGTGCCAGCAGTGAGACAGGGTCTGGAAACACCATATATTTT | CASSETGSGNTIYF
- | TRBJ1-5 | TRBV7-2 | - | TGTGCCAGCAGCTTTGGTGCCGGCGGTCAGCCCCAGCATTTT | CASSFGAGGQPQHF
- | TRBJ2-3 | TRBV21-1 | few | TGTGCCAGCAGCAAAGGAGGACTAGCGGGGGTAAACCAGAATACGCAGTATTTT | CASSKGGLAGVNQNTQYF
- | TRBJ1-1 | TRBV6-5 | - | TGTGCCAGCAGTTACCCCACAGGGAGGGGCACTGAAGCTTTCTTT | CASSYPTGRGTEAFF
- | TRBJ2-2 | TRBV27 | - | TGTGCCAGCACCGTCACGGGGGTTGGTCGAGGCGGGGAGCTGTTTTTT | CASTVTGVGRGGELFF
TRBD2 | TRBJ2-5 | TRBV11-2 | - | TGTGCCAGCAGCCCTAGCGGGGGAGAGACCCAGTACTTC | CASSPSGGETQYF
- | TRBJ2-5 | TRBV4-3 | - | TGCGCCAGCAGCCAAGGGCTGGGGGCAGAGACCCAGTACTTC | CASSQGLGAETQYF
- | TRBJ2-3 | TRBV6-5 | - | TGTGCCGCGAAGCTGGCGGGGGCCCACACAGATACGCAGTATTTT | CAAKLAGAHTDTQYF
TRBD1 | TRBJ1-6 | TRBV6-1 | - | TGTGCCAGCAGTGGCCGGGACAGGTCCTCTCGGAATTCACCCCTCCACTTT | CASSGRDRSSRNSPLHF
- | TRBJ2-1 | TRBV9 | - | TGTGCCAGCAGCGTAGGACTAGACCCCTACAATGAGCAGTTCTTC | CASSVGLDPYNEQFF
TRBD2 | TRBJ2-5 | TRBV7-2 | - | TGTGCCAGCAGCTCCGTCCGGGGGGGGCAAGGAGAGACCCAGTACTTC | CASSSVRGGQGETQYF
TRBD2 | TRBJ2-5 | TRBV4-2 | - | TGTGCCAGCAGCCAAGGTGAGCGGGGGCTCCAAGAGACCCAGTACTTC | CASSQGERGLQETQYF
- | TRBJ2-1 | TRBV4-1 | - | TGCGCCAGCAGCCCCAGGGTGGTTTCCTACAATGAGCAGTTCTTC | CASSPRVVSYNEQFF
TRBD2 | TRBJ2-1 | TRBV14 | - | TGTGCCAGCAGCCAACTTTCGACTAGCATTTACAATGAGCAGTTCTTC | CASSQLSTSIYNEQFF
- | TRBJ1-2 | TRBV5-6 | - | TGTGCCAGCAGCTTGGGCGATAACTATGGCTACACCTTC | CASSLGDNYGYTF
TRBD2 | TRBJ2-1 | TRBV25-1 | - | TGTGCCAGCAGTGAACCCGGGACTAGAGGCTATGAGCAGTTCTTC | CASSEPGTRGYEQFF
- | TRBJ1-3 | TRBV11-3 | - | TGTGCCAGCAGCTTTTCGGGTTTCTCTGGAAACACCATATATTTT | CASSFSGFSGNTIYF
TRBD2 | TRBJ2-3 | TRBV5-1 | - | TGCGCCAGCAGTACGGCGGGGGGCGTCACAGATACGCAGTATTTT | CASSTAGGVTDTQYF
- | TRBJ2-7 | TRBV30 | - | TGTGCCTGGAGTGAGCGCGGGTATCTCCACGAGCAGTACTTC | CAWSERGYLHEQYF
- | TRBJ1-3 | TRBV30 | - | TGTGCCTGGAGTCCTTACCGAGACACCATATATTTT | CAWSPYRDTIYF
- | TRBJ2-2 | TRBV12-3/TRBV12-4 | - | TGTGCCAGCAGTCCCTCGAACACCGGGGAGCTGTTTTTT | CASSPSNTGELFF
TRBD1 | TRBJ1-2 | TRBV25-1 | - | TGTGCCAGCAGTGGCCGGGACAGGGAGAAATTTTATGGCTACACCTTC | CASSGRDREKFYGYTF
- | TRBJ2-7 | TRBV18 | - | TGTGCCAGCTCACCACGGTCTGGGGGCAGCTCCTACGAGCAGTACTTC | CASSPRSGGSSYEQYF
TRBD1 | TRBJ2-2 | TRBV5-1 | once | TGCGCCAGCAGCCTCGGACAGGCTGAGGCCGGGGAGCTGTTTTTT | CASSLGQAEAGELFF
- | TRBJ1-2 | TRBV7-8 | - | TGTGCCAGCAGCTTATCGGACCGGGGCTATGGCTACACCTTC | CASSLSDRGYGYTF
- | TRBJ2-5 | TRBV10-1 | - | TGCGCCAGCAGTGGGGGCGGGAAGCAAGAGACCCAGTACTTC | CASSGGGKQETQYF
- | TRBJ2-3 | TRBV29-1 | - | TGCAGCACAGGGACAGATACGCAGTATTTT | CSTGTDTQYF
TRBD1 | TRBJ1-5 | TRBV30 | few | TGTGCCTGGAGTCTAGAGGGACAGGGGGGGTATAGCAATCAGCCCCAGCATTTT | CAWSLEGQGGYSNQPQHF
- | TRBJ1-3 | TRBV19 | - | TGTGCCACTAACCATTTGAGCTCTGGAAACACCATATATTTT | CATNHLSSGNTIYF
- | TRBJ1-1 | TRBV2 | - | TGTGCCAGCAGTGAAACTCAGGAAGTATACACTGAAGCTTTCTTT | CASSETQEVYTEAFF
- | TRBJ2-2 | TRBV30 | - | TGTGCCTGGAGTGACAGCGGGAACACCGGGGAGCTGTTTTTT | CAWSDSGNTGELFF
- | TRBJ1-6 | TRBV10-3 | few | TGTGCCATCAGTGAGTCGTTGGCAGGGGAGAATTCACCCCTCCACTTT | CAISESLAGENSPLHF
- | TRBJ2-2 | TRBV27 | - | TGTGCCAGCTGTTGGGTAGGACCTGTACAGGGATTAGGCGGGGAGCTGTTTTTT | CASCWVGPVQGLGGELFF
- | TRBJ1-2 | TRBV6-5 | - | TGTGCCAGCAGAACAGGGTTAGAGGGCTACACCTTC | CASRTGLEGYTF
TRBD1 | TRBJ2-3 | TRBV9 | once | TGTGCCAGCAGCGTAGTCGGGACAGGGACAGATACGCAGTATTTT | CASSVVGTGTDTQYF
- | TRBJ2-1 | TRBV27 | - | TGTGCCAGCAGTTCCCTCTACAATGAGCAGTTCTTC | CASSSLYNEQFF
- | TRBJ2-7 | TRBV12-5 | - | TGTGCTAGTGGTTTGGGACATAACTACGAGCAGTACTTC | CASGLGHNYEQYF
- | TRBJ2-1 | TRBV7-2 | few | TGTGCCAGCAGCCACAATGACAATGAGCAGTTCTTC | CASSHNDNEQFF
- | TRBJ2-3 | TRBV3-1/TRBV3-2 | - | TGTGCCAGCAGCCCGGGGGAGGGGGCAGATACGCAGTATTTT | CASSPGEGADTQYF
TRBD2 | TRBJ2-3 | TRBV14 | - | TGTGCCAGCAGCCCCCCAAGAGTAGCGGGAGGTGAAGATACGCAGTATTTT | CASSPPRVAGGEDTQYF
- | TRBJ1-3 | TRBV5-1 | - | TGCGCCAGCAGCTTAAATCAACAGGCACGCTCTGGAAACACCATATATTTT | CASSLNQQARSGNTIYF
TRBD1 | TRBJ1-4 | TRBV9 | - | TGTGCCAGCAGCGTAGGGACAGGCACCTACCGCAATAATGAAAAACTGTTTTTT | CASSVGTGTYRNNEKLFF